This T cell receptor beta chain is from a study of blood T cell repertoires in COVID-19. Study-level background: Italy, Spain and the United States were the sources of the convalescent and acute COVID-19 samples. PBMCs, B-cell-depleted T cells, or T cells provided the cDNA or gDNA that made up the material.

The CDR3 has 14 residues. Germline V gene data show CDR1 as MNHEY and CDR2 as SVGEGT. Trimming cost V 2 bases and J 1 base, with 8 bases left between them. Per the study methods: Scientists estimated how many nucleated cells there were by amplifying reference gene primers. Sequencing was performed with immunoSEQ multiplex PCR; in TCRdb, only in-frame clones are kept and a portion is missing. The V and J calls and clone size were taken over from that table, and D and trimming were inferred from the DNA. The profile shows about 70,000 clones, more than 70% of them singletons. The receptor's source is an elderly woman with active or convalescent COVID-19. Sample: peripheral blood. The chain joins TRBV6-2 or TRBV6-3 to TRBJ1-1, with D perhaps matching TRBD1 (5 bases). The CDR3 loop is CASSYGGANTEAFF. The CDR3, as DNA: TGTGCCAGCAGTTACGGCGGGGCGAACACTGAAGCTTTCTTT.